Sequencing of this TCR beta chain was carried out in a study of blood T cell repertoires in COVID-19 (dated by TCRdb to about 2020). Concerning the study at large: Samples covering the acute and convalescent phases of COVID-19 were provided by collaborators in the United States, Italy and Spain. The prospective study material was composed of cDNA or gDNA derived from T cells, B-cell-depleted T cells, or PBMCs. Deeply sampled blood TCRbeta repertoires from subjects exposed to, actively infected with, or recovered from COVID-19 were included in the dataset. The repertoires were released in a freely available public database intended as a resource for research on the immune response to SARS-CoV-2. The samples were drawn from the first 160 participants of the ongoing ImmuneRACE study and from 1,254 subjects provided by 6 global collaborators. A de-identified subject ID, COVID-19 status, age in years and sex were almost always included in the sample metadata. HLA class I and class II types, where available, came from metadata supplied by the sample provider rather than from assay-based typing. The research as a whole found: The amount of clinical and demographic metadata varied by source and participant and was provided uncurated.

This clone has more than one count but fewer than ten. Its antigen is currently not known. The sample holds no much larger clone one base away, and base qualities are not on file. Participants in the prospective study were enrolled through a virtual design, were aged roughly 18 to 100 years, and lived in approximately 24 United States geographic areas. To assign participants to cohorts, the prospective study relied on clinical history that participants themselves reported in a screening survey and a study questionnaire. Each participant in the prospective study had whole blood, serum and a nasopharyngeal or oropharyngeal swab collected by mobile phlebotomists. Prospective study participants could optionally give additional blood draws and questionnaires over a 2-month period. Before DNA extraction, blood samples from the prospective study were shipped at room temperature or frozen. TCRbeta CDR3 regions were amplified from genomic DNA by means of the immunoSEQ Assay, a bias-controlled multiplex PCR. As for the original processing: Within the assay, amplification of reference gene primers was used to estimate how many nucleated cells each sample contained. To quantify the absolute abundance of each unique TCRbeta CDR3 rearrangement, sequence reads were collapsed and filtered. For each sample, productive Simpson clonality was calculated by taking the square root of Simpson's diversity index across productive rearrangements. What TCRdb holds here is the immuneACCESS table cut down to in-frame rearrangements. Part of the clones is not present; checked against another copy, under half of the missing clones reflect an unresolved V gene, and the others are unexplained. V and J calls and clone size are given by that table; D and trimming were obtained from the DNA. For this sample the table gives about 340,000 clones, of which roughly 85% were detected only once. Around 4.2% of the sample is held by the ten biggest clonotypes.

The receptor comes from a woman between 40 and 50 years old with acute COVID-19. The sample taken for sequencing was PBMCs or T cells enriched from blood (not recorded which).

The CDR3 sequence is CASSPSEWGDYEQYF. The nucleotide sequence is TGTGCCAGCAGCCCTAGTGAGTGGGGGGACTACGAGCAGTACTTC. Recombination linked TRBV7-9 to TRBJ2-7; the best D guess is TRBD2, with 6 bases matching. CDR1 and CDR2 are read off the germline V gene (reference sequence) as SEHNR and FQNEAQ. From its cysteine to its phenylalanine, the CDR3 spans 15 amino acids. Only the CDR3 part of the read is kept: 45 bases, read in frame from the first base. V is reduced by 5 bases and J by 3 bases, leaving a spacing of 17 bases between them.